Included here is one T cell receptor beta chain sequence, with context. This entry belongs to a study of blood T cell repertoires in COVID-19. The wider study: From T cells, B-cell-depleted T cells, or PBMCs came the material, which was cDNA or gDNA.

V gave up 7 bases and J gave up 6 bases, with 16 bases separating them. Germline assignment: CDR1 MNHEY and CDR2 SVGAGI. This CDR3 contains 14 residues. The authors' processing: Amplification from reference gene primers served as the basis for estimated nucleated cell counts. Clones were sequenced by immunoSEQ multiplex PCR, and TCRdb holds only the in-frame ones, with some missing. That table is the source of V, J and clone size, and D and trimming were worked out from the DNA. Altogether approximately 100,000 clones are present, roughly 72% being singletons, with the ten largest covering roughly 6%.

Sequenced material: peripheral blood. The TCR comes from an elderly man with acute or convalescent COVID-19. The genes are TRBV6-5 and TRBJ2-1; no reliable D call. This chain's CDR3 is CASTDAARSNEQFF. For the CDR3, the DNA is TGTGCCAGCACCGACGCGGCTAGGTCCAATGAGCAGTTCTTC.